This T cell receptor (beta chain) was documented in a study of blood T cells in healthy people across ages. This CDR3 contains 14 residues. Per the germline V gene, CDR1 is LGHDT and CDR2 is YNNKEL (reference sequence). The V and J ends lost 1 base and 2 bases respectively, with 6 bases between them. Through a sample-barcoded 5' primer and a J-beta primer mix, a second PCR was run for 7 to 11 cycles. TCRdb re-analysed the 5' RACE reads in MiXCR, keeping a single row per CDR3 protein. The data hold 630,000 or so distinct CDR3 sequences, with approximately 30% observed a single time. This clonotype occurred many times.

The sequencing sample was made of blood. This sequence originates from a woman older than 75 in good health. This chain joins TRBV3-1 and TRBJ1-5; unclear D gene. The CDR3 sequence: CASSQGLGNQPQHF. The CDR3 DNA is TGTGCCAGCAGCCAAGGGTTGGGCAATCAGCCCCAGCATTTT.